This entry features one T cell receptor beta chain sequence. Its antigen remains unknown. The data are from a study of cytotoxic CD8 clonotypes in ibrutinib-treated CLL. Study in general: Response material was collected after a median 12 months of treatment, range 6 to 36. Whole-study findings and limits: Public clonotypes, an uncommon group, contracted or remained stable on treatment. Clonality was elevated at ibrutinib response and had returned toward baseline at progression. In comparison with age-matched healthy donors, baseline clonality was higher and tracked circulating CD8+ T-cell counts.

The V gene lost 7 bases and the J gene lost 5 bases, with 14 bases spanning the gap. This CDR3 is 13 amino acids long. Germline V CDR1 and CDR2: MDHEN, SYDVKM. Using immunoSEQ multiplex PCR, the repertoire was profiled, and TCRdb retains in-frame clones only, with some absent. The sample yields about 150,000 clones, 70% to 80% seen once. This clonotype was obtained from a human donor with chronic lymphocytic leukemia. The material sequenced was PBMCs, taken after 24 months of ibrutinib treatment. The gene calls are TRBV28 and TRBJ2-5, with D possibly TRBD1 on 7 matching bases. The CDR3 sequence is CASIWAGGETQYF. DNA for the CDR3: TGTGCCAGCATCTGGGCAGGGGGGGAGACCCAGTACTTC.